The 13 T cell receptor beta chains below come from one sample, sequenced in a study of blood T cell repertoires in COVID-19. Using immunoSEQ multiplex PCR, the repertoire was profiled, and TCRdb retains in-frame clones only, with some absent. The data show more than 110,000 clones, with approximately 83% seen just once and around 4% held by the top ten. The sequencing input was peripheral blood. The receptors were gathered from a woman aged 60-70 years with acute or convalescent COVID-19.

This sequence joins TRBV7-2 and TRBJ2-7; weak D call: TRBD2 (6 bases). Deletions cut 6 bases from V and 0 bases from J, with 12 bases between. The CDR3 covers 14 residues. Germline loops: CDR1 SGHTA, CDR2 FQGNSA. In nucleotides, the CDR3 is TGTGCCAGCAGTTTCACGCGGGGCTCCTACGAGCAGTACTTC. Translated: CASSFTRGSYEQYF. Complete variable domain (other parts from reference TRBV7-2 and TRBJ2-7): GAGVSQSPSNKVTEKGKDVELRCDPISGHTALYWYRQSLGQGLEFLIYFQGNSAPDKSGLPSDRFSAERTGGSVSTLTIQRTQQEDSAVYLCASSFTRGSYEQYFGPGTRLTVT.

The chain is built from TRBV18 and TRBJ1-2, with 8 bases matching TRBD1. CDR1 is KGHSH and CDR2 is LQKENI in the germline V gene. This CDR3 has 14 amino acids. With V trimmed by 5 bases and J by 8 bases, 10 bases remained unmatched. The CDR3 bases are TGTGCCAGCTCAATTGACAGGGGTAAAGTAGGCTACACCTTC. This translates into CASSIDRGKVGYTF.

The V gene is TRBV28, the J gene TRBJ2-5, with 9 nucleotides matching TRBD1. CDR3 size: 16 residues. The ends lost 7 bases at V and 4 bases at J; junction bases unmatched: 13. The V gene's germline CDR1 is MDHEN and CDR2 SYDVKM. CDR3 in DNA: TGTGCCAGCACCTCGGGGACAGGGAAGGCGGGAGAGACCCAGTACTTC. It translates to CASTSGTGKAGETQYF.

The chain combines TRBV15 with TRBJ1-1; D uncertain. The CDR3 spans 12 residues. Germline V gives CDR1 LNHNV, CDR2 YYDKDF (reference sequence). V was cut by 4 bases and J by 10 bases, with 13 bases left in between. CDR3 bases: TGTGCCACCAGCATGCTCGTGGGCGTAGCTTTCTTT. Its translation: CATSMLVGVAFF.

This clone has a handful of counts. The V call is TRBV19, the J call TRBJ2-4, with D perhaps matching TRBD1 (5 bases). Germline loops: CDR1 LNHDA, CDR2 SQIVND (reference sequence). V shed 3 bases and J shed 4 bases, with 13 bases lying between them. This CDR3 contains 15 residues. The CDR3 DNA follows: TGTGCCAGTAGTATCCAATCAGGGTCTAAAAACATTCAGTACTTC. Protein: CASSIQSGSKNIQYF.

The V and J genes are TRBV3-1 (or the pseudogene TRBV3-2) and TRBJ2-3, with D possibly TRBD2 on 6 matching bases. CDR3 length: 17 amino acids. V gave up 0 bases and J gave up 4 bases, with 17 bases separating them. Per the germline V gene, CDR1 is LGHDT and CDR2 is YNNKEL (reference sequence). CDR3: CASSQEIPRGTSDTQYF. CDR3 in DNA: TGTGCCAGCAGCCAAGAGATTCCCCGCGGGACCTCAGATACGCAGTATTTT.

Turning to this clone: This sample also contains other DNA sequences that code for the same CDR3. The chain uses TRBV11-3 and TRBJ2-5; 7 nucleotides agree with TRBD1. The V gene end was trimmed by 1 base and the J gene end by 1 base; junction bases not matched to a gene: 3. This CDR3 is built from 15 residues. CDR1 is SGHNT, CDR2 YENEEA, per germline. CDR3 nucleotide sequence: TGTGCCAGCAGCTTAGGAGGGACAGTCCAAGAGACCCAGTACTTC. This gives the protein CASSLGGTVQETQYF.

This clone was recorded once. V gene TRBV19 combines with J gene TRBJ2-7; 7 bases are shared with TRBD1. The CDR3 is made up of 16 amino acids. V was clipped by 5 bases and J by 5 bases; unmatched bases: 15. Per germline, CDR1 LNHDA and CDR2 SQIVND (reference sequence). CDR3: CASSARVDRASNEQYF. The CDR3 region has the DNA TGTGCCAGTAGTGCGAGAGTCGACAGGGCGTCCAACGAGCAGTACTTC.

The rearrangement links TRBV12-5 to TRBJ2-7; 8 bases align to TRBD2. The CDR3 spans 16 residues. V shed 6 bases, J shed 7 bases, and the junction held 17 bases outside the gene matches. CDR1 and CDR2 (germline): LGHNT, FRNRAP. The CDR3: CASGPPRGGTGGEQYF. The CDR3 DNA reads TGTGCTAGTGGGCCGCCCCGGGGGGGCACAGGTGGGGAGCAGTACTTC.

This chain links TRBV19 with TRBJ2-3, with 8 bases fitting TRBD2. Losses at the gene ends were 9 bases for V and 4 bases for J; bases not matched to a gene: 3. Germline CDR1 is LNHDA and CDR2 is SQIVND (reference sequence). There are 12 residues in the CDR3. CDR3 sequence: CASSGSSDTQYF. The CDR3, as DNA: TGTGCCAGCAGCGGGAGCTCAGATACGCAGTATTTT.

The rearrangement joins TRBV18 to TRBJ1-1; unclear D gene. Germline V gene data show CDR1 as KGHSH and CDR2 as LQKENI. With 2 bases removed from V and 4 bases from J, the gap between germline ends came to 14 bases. The CDR3 loop spans 15 amino acids. CDR3 region: CASSPNLNRGTEAFF. The CDR3 nucleotides are TGTGCCAGCTCACCAAATTTGAATCGCGGCACTGAAGCTTTCTTT.

In this sample, this clone turned up a few times. In DNA form, the CDR3 reads TGTGCCAGCAGCACCCCGGGACAGGGATCTGGCTACACCTTC. As protein: CASSTPGQGSGYTF. The chain recombines TRBV21-1 with TRBJ1-2; TRBD1 reflects the table's D call only, with no check against the DNA. TRBV21-1 is a known pseudogene. The CDR3 is 14 amino acids.

This clone occurred once. The chain combines TRBV19 with TRBJ1-5; 8 bases match TRBD1. Germline-derived CDR1 and CDR2 are LNHDA and SQIVND (reference sequence). The CDR3 covers 15 residues. V shed 7 bases, J shed 2 bases, and the junction held 7 bases outside the gene matches. In DNA, the CDR3 is TGTGCCAGTACCCTCGGGACAGGCGGCAATCAGCCCCAGCATTTT. Its translation: CASTLGTGGNQPQHF.